This is a list of T cell receptor beta chains from one sample in a study of shared clonotypes between healthy human individuals. The assay was immunoSEQ multiplex PCR, and TCRdb's table has in-frame clones only and misses some. Of under 600,000 clones in the sample, 95% to 98% were seen once. Sequences were obtained from naive CD8+ T cells sorted from blood. These receptors all stem from a man in his thirties or forties in good health. CDR3s include the opening cysteine and the closing phenylalanine or tryptophan. D genes are given only for firm matches. The size of a clone is reported for some rows only, either as once, few or many, or as a class for expanded clones.

j_gene,v_gene,d_gene,abundance,CDR3aa,CDR3nt
TRBJ2-7,TRBV11-3,.,.,CASSPRTGFKNEQYF,TGTGCCAGCAGCCCTCGAACAGGGTTTAAGAACGAGCAGTACTTC
TRBJ2-1,TRBV9,TRBD2,.,CASSADKPGTSYRGNEQFF,TGTGCCAGCAGCGCAGATAAACCAGGGACTAGCTACCGGGGCAATGAGCAGTTCTTC
TRBJ2-1,TRBV6-5,TRBD2,.,CASSYLGLASYNEQFF,TGTGCCAGCAGTTACTTGGGACTAGCGAGTTACAATGAGCAGTTCTTC
TRBJ2-6,TRBV7-9,TRBD1,.,CASTWAGGSPSGANVLTF,TGTGCCAGCACCTGGGCAGGGGGTTCACCGAGTGGGGCCAACGTCCTGACTTTC
TRBJ1-2,TRBV7-9,.,.,CASSLGSGYGYTF,TGTGCCAGCAGCTTAGGCAGCGGCTATGGCTACACCTTC
TRBJ1-4,TRBV10-2,.,.,CASSGARGVTNEKLFF,TGCGCCAGCAGTGGGGCTCGAGGTGTTACTAATGAAAAACTGTTTTTT
TRBJ2-7,TRBV7-8,.,.,CASSLRGDTYEQYF,TGTGCCAGCAGCCTCCGAGGGGATACCTACGAGCAGTACTTC
TRBJ2-1,TRBV7-9,.,.,CASSSTGSSYNEQFF,TGTGCCAGCAGCTCGACAGGAAGCTCCTACAATGAGCAGTTCTTC
TRBJ1-5,TRBV4-3,.,.,CASSQDWQGYQPQHF,TGCGCCAGCAGCCAAGACTGGCAGGGGTATCAGCCCCAGCATTTT
TRBJ1-1,TRBV19,.,.,CASSLPGYMNTEAFF,TGTGCCAGTAGTCTTCCGGGGTATATGAACACTGAAGCTTTCTTT
TRBJ2-7,TRBV7-9,.,once,CASSLAPTYEQYF,TGTGCCAGCAGCTTGGCCCCGACGTACGAGCAGTACTTC
TRBJ2-7,TRBV2,.,.,CASNGGAGEQYF,TGTGCCAGCAACGGTGGGGCTGGCGAGCAGTACTTC
TRBJ2-1,TRBV11-3,TRBD1,.,CASSLGGDRVNNEQFF,TGTGCCAGCAGCTTAGGGGGGGACAGGGTAAACAATGAGCAGTTCTTC
TRBJ2-6,TRBV27,.,once,CASSLADPGQLSAGANVLTF,TGTGCCAGCAGTTTGGCCGACCCGGGACAACTTTCGGCTGGGGCCAACGTCCTGACTTTC
TRBJ2-7,TRBV2,.,.,CASRYEKEQYF,TGTGCCAGCAGGTACGAAAAGGAGCAGTACTTC
TRBJ1-4,TRBV27,.,.,CASSFVSTGSQLREKLFF,TGTGCCAGCAGTTTCGTCAGTACAGGGTCCCAATTGAGAGAAAAACTGTTTTTT
TRBJ2-1,TRBV5-1,TRBD2,.,CASSYRTSGTENEQFF,TGCGCCAGCAGCTATAGGACTAGCGGGACGGAGAATGAGCAGTTCTTC
TRBJ2-7,TRBV19,TRBD2,.,CASSRRERDYEQYF,TGTGCCAGTAGCCGCAGGGAGCGGGACTACGAGCAGTACTTC
TRBJ1-2,TRBV19,TRBD1,.,CASSPTGGDYGYTF,TGTGCCAGTAGTCCGACAGGGGGAGACTATGGCTACACCTTC
TRBJ2-1,TRBV18,TRBD2,.,CASSSTPLAGGQNSLNEQFF,TGTGCCAGCTCATCGACACCTCTAGCGGGAGGCCAAAATTCCCTCAATGAGCAGTTCTTC
TRBJ2-7,TRBV4-1,.,once,CASSPGPHEQYF,TGCGCCAGCAGCCCGGGGCCCCACGAGCAGTACTTC
TRBJ2-5,TRBV7-9,.,.,CASSRGGEREETQYF,TGTGCCAGCAGCCGAGGGGGAGAGAGAGAAGAGACCCAGTACTTC
TRBJ2-2,TRBV4-1,.,.,CASSLPGVGNTGELFF,TGCGCCAGCAGCTTACCAGGGGTAGGGAACACCGGGGAGCTGTTTTTT
TRBJ2-7,TRBV27,.,.,CASSLGEGVSYEQYF,TGTGCCAGCAGTTTAGGGGAGGGGGTTTCCTACGAGCAGTACTTC
TRBJ2-5,TRBV27,TRBD2,.,CASSPGTSGRQETQYF,TGTGCCAGCAGTCCAGGGACTAGCGGGAGGCAAGAGACCCAGTACTTC
TRBJ2-1,TRBV5-5,TRBD2,once,CASSRRESGIPYNEQFF,TGTGCCAGCAGCCGGCGGGAGAGCGGGATCCCCTACAATGAGCAGTTCTTC
TRBJ2-1,TRBV27,.,.,CASSELSILGYNEQFF,TGTGCCAGCAGTGAGCTATCTATTCTGGGCTACAATGAGCAGTTCTTC
TRBJ2-3,TRBV9,TRBD1,.,CASSRRTGGPSDTQYF,TGTGCCAGCAGCCGAAGGACAGGGGGCCCCTCAGATACGCAGTATTTT
TRBJ1-5,TRBV25-1,.,.,CASSGRGSNQPQHF,TGTGCCAGCAGTGGGAGGGGGAGCAATCAGCCCCAGCATTTT
TRBJ2-3,TRBV5-5,TRBD2,once,CASSPRGAGGLTDTQYF,TGTGCCAGCAGCCCCCGGGGGGCGGGAGGCCTCACAGATACGCAGTATTTT
TRBJ1-1,TRBV5-1,.,once,CASSLVRRNTEAFF,TGCGCCAGCAGCTTGGTACGGAGGAACACTGAAGCTTTCTTT
TRBJ2-3,TRBV11-2,.,.,CASSLDISASQSTDTQYF,TGTGCCAGCAGCTTAGATATTAGCGCCTCACAAAGCACAGATACGCAGTATTTT